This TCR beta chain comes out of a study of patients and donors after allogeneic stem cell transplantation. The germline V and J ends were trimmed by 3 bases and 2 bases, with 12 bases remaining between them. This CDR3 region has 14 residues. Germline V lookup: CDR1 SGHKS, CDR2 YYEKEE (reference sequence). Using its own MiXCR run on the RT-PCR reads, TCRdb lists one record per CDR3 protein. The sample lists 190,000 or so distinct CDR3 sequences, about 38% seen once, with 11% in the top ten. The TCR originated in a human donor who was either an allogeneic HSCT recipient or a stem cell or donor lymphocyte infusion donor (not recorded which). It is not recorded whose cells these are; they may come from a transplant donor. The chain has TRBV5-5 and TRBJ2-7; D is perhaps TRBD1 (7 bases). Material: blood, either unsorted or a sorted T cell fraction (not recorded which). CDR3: CASSWQGEAYEQYF. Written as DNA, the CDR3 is TGTGCCAGCAGCTGGCAGGGGGAGGCCTACGAGCAGTACTTC.